This T cell receptor (beta chain) was found in a study of shared clonotypes between healthy human individuals. CDR3 length: 13 amino acids. Germline V CDR1 and CDR2: SGDLS, YYNGEE. V was trimmed by 0 bases and J by 12 bases, leaving 10 bases between them. Sequenced by immunoSEQ multiplex PCR; TCRdb stores in-frame clones only, minus some. In the table there are roughly 410,000 clones, roughly 96% of which are singletons. The rearrangement uses TRBV9 and TRBJ1-6, with D unclear. What was sequenced was memory CD8+ T cells sorted from blood. Subset here: CD45RO+ cells pooled with CCR7-negative TemRA cells. This TCR was recovered from a man aged 30 to 39 in good health. CDR3 residues: CASSVAGWGPLHF. CDR3 in DNA: TGTGCCAGCAGCGTAGCGGGGTGGGGACCCCTCCACTTT.